The text below deals with one TCR beta chain. Antigen specificity is unknown. The 5'RACE method, run with constant-segment primers, produced TCR alpha and TCR beta cDNA libraries (carrying sample barcodes and UMIs). TCRdb redid the calling of the 5' RACE reads with MiXCR, one entry per CDR3 protein. The table lists 250,000 to 350,000 distinct CDR3 sequences, 14% of them singletons. The data belong to a study of T-cell memory formation after mild COVID-19. Findings and limits, study-wide: Shrinking CD4+ clones were chiefly CM and EM; CD8+ ones were chiefly EMRA. Detection of some responders pre-infection suggested pre-existing cross-reactive memory T cells participated. Among clones contracting day 15 to 85, CD4/CD8 was balanced, whereas later expanders leaned CD4+.

Trimming took off 6 bases at V and 1 base at J, with 12 bases between the two ends. The CDR3 has 14 residues. This sequence originates from a man in his late teens or twenties who had mild COVID-19 (a few samples of this study predate the infection). Cell type and time point are not known. J is TRBJ1-1 and V is TRBV12-3 or TRBV12-4; no definite D call. The sequenced sample consisted of PBMCs or a T cell subset sorted from them (not recorded which). The CDR3 DNA follows: TGTGCCAGCAGAGAGGAGAATCCGAACACTGAAGCTTTCTTT. It is translated as CASREENPNTEAFF.